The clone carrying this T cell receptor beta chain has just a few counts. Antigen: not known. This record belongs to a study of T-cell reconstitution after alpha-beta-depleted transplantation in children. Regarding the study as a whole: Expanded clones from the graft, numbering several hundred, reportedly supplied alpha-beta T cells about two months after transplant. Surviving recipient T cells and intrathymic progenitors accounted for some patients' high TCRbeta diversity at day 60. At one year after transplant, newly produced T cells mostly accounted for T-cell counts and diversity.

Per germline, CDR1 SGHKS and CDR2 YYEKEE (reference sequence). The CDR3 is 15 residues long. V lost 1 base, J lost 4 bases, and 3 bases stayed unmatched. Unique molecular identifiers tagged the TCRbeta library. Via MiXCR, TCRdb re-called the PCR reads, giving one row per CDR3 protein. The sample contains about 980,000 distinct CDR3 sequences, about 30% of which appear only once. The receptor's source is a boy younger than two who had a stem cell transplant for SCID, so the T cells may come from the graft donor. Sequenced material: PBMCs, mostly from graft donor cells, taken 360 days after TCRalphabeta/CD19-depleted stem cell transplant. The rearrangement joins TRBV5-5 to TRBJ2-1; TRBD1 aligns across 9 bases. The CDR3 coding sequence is TGTGCCAGCAGCTTGAGCGGACAGGGGTACAATGAGCAGTTCTTC. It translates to CASSLSGQGYNEQFF.